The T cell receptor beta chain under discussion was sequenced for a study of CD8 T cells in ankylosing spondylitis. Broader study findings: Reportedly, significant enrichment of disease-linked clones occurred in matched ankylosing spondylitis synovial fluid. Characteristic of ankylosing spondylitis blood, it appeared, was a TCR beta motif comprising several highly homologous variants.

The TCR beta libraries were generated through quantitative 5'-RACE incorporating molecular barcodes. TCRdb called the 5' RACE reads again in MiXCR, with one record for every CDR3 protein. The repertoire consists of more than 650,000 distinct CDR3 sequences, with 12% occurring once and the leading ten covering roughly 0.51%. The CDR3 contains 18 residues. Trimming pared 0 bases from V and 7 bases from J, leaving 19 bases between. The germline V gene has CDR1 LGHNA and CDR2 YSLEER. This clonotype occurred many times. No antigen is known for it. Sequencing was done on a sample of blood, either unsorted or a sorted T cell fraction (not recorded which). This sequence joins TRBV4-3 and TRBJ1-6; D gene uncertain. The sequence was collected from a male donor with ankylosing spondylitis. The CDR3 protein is CASSQEFSGGFRNSPLHF. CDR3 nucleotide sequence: TGCGCCAGCAGCCAAGAGTTCTCCGGAGGGTTTAGGAATTCACCCCTCCACTTT.